Sequencing of this T cell receptor beta chain was carried out in a study of OX40 agonist ivuxolimab in advanced cancers. Looked up from germline, CDR1 is LNHDA and CDR2 is SQIVND (reference sequence). The germline V and J ends were trimmed by 1 base and 5 bases, with 9 bases remaining between them. The CDR3 is 14 residues long. Measured with immunoSEQ multiplex PCR; TCRdb has only the in-frame clones, and not every one. The top ten hold over 30% of the sample, which has tens of thousands of clones, more than 70% seen once. The specimen comprised CD4+ or CD8+ T cells sorted from blood, sampled in a trial of the OX40 agonist ivuxolimab. The chain joins TRBV19 to TRBJ2-1; D is perhaps TRBD1 (6 bases). The receptor was isolated from an adult with an advanced solid tumor such as melanoma, head and neck, liver or kidney cancer. CDR3 amino acids: CASSIGGLNNEQFF. Written as DNA, the CDR3 is TGTGCCAGTAGTATAGGGGGGCTCAACAATGAGCAGTTCTTC.